The clone carrying this TCR beta chain showed up just a few times. The antigen is unknown. The sample originates from a study of T cells in Graves' hyperthyroidism and ophthalmopathy. Study information: Upon initial diagnosis and before any treatment, peripheral blood was collected.

V shed 1 base and J shed 3 bases, with 3 bases lying between them. Germline V gene lookup returns CDR1 KGHDR and CDR2 SFDVKD. The CDR3 is made up of 12 amino acids. Study-level findings and limits: Prediction of ophthalmopathy progression came a median roughly 6.4 months pre-onset.

Amplification of TCR beta CDR3 regions used RNA as the template. The HTBI primer set drove a first-round RT-PCR of the TCR CDR3. TCRdb passed the multiplex PCR reads through MiXCR, listing each CDR3 protein once. The sample comprises fewer than 650,000 distinct CDR3 sequences, 14% of which are singletons, and roughly 7.1% rests with the top ten. In the ophthalmopathy cohort, Clinical Activity Score was at least 3, NOSPECS grade at least 4, and duration under 3 months. Diagnoses rested on clinical symptoms, serum thyroxine and TRAb, thyroid ultrasound and orbital computed tomography. This receptor was identified in a woman aged 18-35 years with Graves' ophthalmopathy. Sequencing input: blood. The V call is TRBV24-1, the J call TRBJ2-7; D call uncertain. CDR3: CATSDFGYEQYF. The CDR3 nucleotides read TGTGCCACCAGTGATTTTGGCTACGAGCAGTACTTC.